Shown below are 32 T cell receptor beta chains from a single sample sequenced in a study of shared clonotypes between healthy human individuals. Produced via immunoSEQ multiplex PCR; TCRdb's table is partial and in-frame only. The sample has around 2,000,000 clones; about 95% are singletons. Naivety among CD8 cells was defined by CD45RO negativity and positive CCR7 selection, thereby excluding terminally differentiated effector memory CD45RA+ cells. Sequencing was performed on naive CD8+ T cells sorted from blood. Receptors were obtained from a man aged 18 to 35 in good health.

The CDR3 sequence is CASSLFRTSGNEQFF. CDR3 sequence (DNA): TGTGCCAGCAGCTTATTTAGGACTAGCGGGAATGAGCAGTTCTTC. V is TRBV11-2 and J is TRBJ2-1; TRBD2 matches 11 bases. The CDR3 has 15 residues. V shed 2 bases and J 7 bases; nucleotides not matched to a gene: 4. Germline values: CDR1 SGHAT, CDR2 FQNNGV. Looking up the rest from reference TRBV11-2 and TRBJ2-1 gives the full variable domain: EAGVAQSPRYKIIEKRQSVAFWCNPISGHATLYWYQQILGQGPKLLIQFQNNGVVDDSQLPKDRFSAERLKGVDSTLKIQPAKLEDSAVYLCASSLFRTSGNEQFFGPGTRLTVL.

V and J are TRBV30 and TRBJ2-3; D gene uncertain. Looked up from germline, CDR1 is GTSNPN and CDR2 is SVGIG (reference sequence). The CDR3 runs to 11 residues. Trimming pared 4 bases from V and 6 bases from J, leaving 8 bases between. The CDR3 DNA follows: TGTGCCTGGATAACCGGGGATACGCAGTATTTT. Residues: CAWITGDTQYF.

The J gene is TRBJ2-3, the V gene TRBV7-6; D is unresolved. Per the germline V gene, CDR1 is SGHVS and CDR2 is FNYEAQ. The CDR3 has 16 residues. With 2 bases removed from V and 0 bases from J, the gap between germline ends came to 12 bases. Here the CDR3 DNA reads TGTGCCAGCAGCTTAACAGCCGCAGCCAGCACAGATACGCAGTATTTT. Protein: CASSLTAAASTDTQYF.

For this clone: Additional DNA sequences in this sample encode the identical CDR3. The CDR3 DNA follows: TGCGCCAGCAGCCAAGTCCCAAGTTACGAGCAGTACTTC. Its translation: CASSQVPSYEQYF. V and J are TRBV4-1 and TRBJ2-7, with unresolved D. This CDR3 is built from 13 residues. Trimming removed 1 base at V and 4 bases at J, with 8 bases between. Germline values: CDR1 MGHRA, CDR2 YSYEKL.

The CDR3 DNA follows: TGTGCCAGTAACCGGGACAGCCACTCCTACGAGCAGTACTTC. It translates to CASNRDSHSYEQYF. This rearrangement joins TRBV9 to TRBJ2-7; 7 bases align to TRBD1. With 8 bases clipped from V and 0 bases from J, the junction kept 8 bases outside the gene matches. The V gene's germline CDR1 is SGDLS and CDR2 YYNGEE. The CDR3 is made up of 14 amino acids. Full variable domain (outside the CDR3, taken from reference TRBV9 and TRBJ2-7): DSGVTQTPKHLITATGQRVTLRCSPRSGDLSVYWYQQSLDQGLQFLIQYYNGEERAKGNILERFSAQQFPDLHSELNLSSLELGDSALYFCASNRDSHSYEQYFGPGTRLTVT.

The DNA of the CDR3 is TGTGCCAGCAGCTTGGAGCGGGCTATAAGCACAGATACGCAGTATTTT. It encodes CASSLERAISTDTQYF. The V and J genes are TRBV5-4 and TRBJ2-3, with D maybe TRBD2 (6 bases). Per the germline V gene, CDR1 is SGHNT and CDR2 is YYREEE (reference sequence). V lost 0 bases, J lost 0 bases, and 11 bases lay in between. This CDR3 has 16 residues.

CDR3 nucleotide sequence: TGTGCCGTAGCGGGAGTTTACGAGCAGTACTTC. Residues: CAVAGVYEQYF. This chain connects TRBV30 to TRBJ2-7; 9 positions agree with TRBD2. The CDR3 is 11 amino acids. Germline CDR1 GTSNPN, CDR2 SVGIG (reference sequence). Unmatched junction bases numbered 3, after V lost 8 bases and J lost 4 bases.

The CDR3 sequence is CASSFLGLGNYGYTF. CDR3 nucleotide sequence: TGTGCCAGCAGCTTCTTAGGTTTAGGAAACTATGGCTACACCTTC. This chain uses TRBV7-8 with TRBJ1-2; D unresolved. The germline CDR1 and CDR2 sequences are SGHVS and FQNEAQ. This CDR3 is 15 amino acids long. Trimming removed 3 bases at V and 2 bases at J, with 13 bases between.

The chain carries TRBV4-1 and TRBJ2-1; D is possibly TRBD2 (6 bases). Trimming left V 5 bases short and J 6 bases short, with 17 bases between. The CDR3 runs 15 residues. The germline V gene has CDR1 MGHRA and CDR2 YSYEKL. The CDR3 nucleotides are TGCGCCAGCAGCTTAGGGCGGGGAACTCTCAATGAGCAGTTCTTC. Translation: CASSLGRGTLNEQFF.

The CDR3 loop reads CASSQVLGTGQPQHF. CDR3 coding DNA: TGCGCCAGCAGCCAAGTGTTAGGCACCGGGCAGCCCCAGCATTTT. The chain couples TRBV4-1 to TRBJ1-5, with D unresolved. The V and J ends lost 1 base and 7 bases respectively, with 14 bases between them. CDR3 length: 15 amino acids. Germline lookup yields CDR1 MGHRA and CDR2 YSYEKL.

On this clone: Other DNA sequences from this sample encode an identical CDR3 as well. The chain carries TRBV27 and TRBJ2-7; the D gene could be TRBD1 or TRBD2 (5 bases each). V dropped 6 bases and J dropped 4 bases, with 13 bases sitting between them. CDR1 and CDR2 from the germline V gene are MNHEY and SMNVEV (reference sequence). The CDR3 has 13 residues. The CDR3 DNA reads TGTGCCAGCAGCCTCGAGGGGCCGTACGAGCAGTACTTC. Translated: CASSLEGPYEQYF.

The chain carries TRBV4-1 and TRBJ2-7; possible D gene TRBD2, 5 bases. Germline loops: CDR1 MGHRA, CDR2 YSYEKL. The CDR3 spans 14 residues. Trimming removed 1 base from V and 0 bases from J, with 7 bases in between. The CDR3 loop is CASSQGESSYEQYF. In DNA, the CDR3 is TGCGCCAGCAGCCAAGGGGAGTCCTCCTACGAGCAGTACTTC.

On this clone: In this CDR3 the conserved last residue, phenylalanine or tryptophan, is missing, so a read error is likely. No DNA is shown, since the ends of the CDR3 on it are uncertain; the CDR3 is the one TCRdb lists. The rearrangement uses TRBV14 and TRBJ1-5. The CDR3 comprises 9 residues, both ends counted. Looked up from germline, CDR1 is SGHDN and CDR2 is FVKESK. This chain's CDR3 is CASSPPLGI.

This clone was seen a single time. The chain has TRBV7-9 and TRBJ1-4; D is ambiguous. The germline V gene encodes CDR1 SEHNR and CDR2 FQNEAQ (reference sequence). Trimming left V 3 bases short and J 5 bases short, with 4 bases between. The CDR3 consists of 12 residues. CDR3 DNA: TGTGCCAGCAGCTTCGTGAATGAAAAACTGTTTTTT. Protein product: CASSFVNEKLFF. Using reference TRBV7-9 and TRBJ1-4 for the parts outside the CDR3, the full variable domain is DTGVSQNPRHKITKRGQNVTFRCDPISEHNRLYWYRQTLGQGPEFLTYFQNEAQLEKSRLLSDRFSAERPKGSFSTLEIQRTEQGDSAMYLCASSFVNEKLFFGSGTQLSVL.

The V and J genes are TRBV4-1 and TRBJ1-2; no clear D. Germline V gene data show CDR1 as MGHRA and CDR2 as YSYEKL. This CDR3 region has 14 residues. V was shortened by 3 bases and J by 3 bases, with 11 bases between the two germline ends. DNA of the CDR3: TGCGCCAGCAGCCAGCACAAAGGCGACTATGGCTACACCTTC. Translation gives CASSQHKGDYGYTF.

The chain employs TRBV5-1 and TRBJ2-7; 8 bases agree with TRBD1. The CDR3 runs to 14 residues. Germline lookup yields CDR1 SGHRS and CDR2 YFSETQ. J was trimmed by 2 bases and V by 4 bases; bases with no gene match: 5. The CDR3 DNA reads TGCGCCAGCAGCGCCCGACAGGGGCCCTACGAGCAGTACTTC. This encodes CASSARQGPYEQYF. The full variable domain, rest sourced from reference TRBV5-1 and TRBJ2-7, is KAGVTQTPRYLIKTRGQQVTLSCSPISGHRSVSWYQQTPGQGLQFLFEYFSETQRNKGNFPGRFSGRQFSNSRSEMNVSTLELGDSALYLCASSARQGPYEQYFGPGTRLTVT.

As concerns this clone: Within the sample, other DNA sequences also encode this same CDR3. The chain joins TRBV27 to TRBJ1-2; TRBD1 agrees at 8 bases. Germline trimming cut 5 bases from V and 0 bases from J; bases unmatched to any gene: 5. Germline loops: CDR1 MNHEY, CDR2 SMNVEV (reference sequence). The CDR3 length is 15 residues. Here the CDR3 reads CASSPGQGANYGYTF. Written as DNA, the CDR3 is TGTGCCAGCAGTCCCGGACAGGGAGCTAACTATGGCTACACCTTC.

The J gene is TRBJ1-1, the V gene TRBV5-6; D remains unclear. Germline assignment: CDR1 SGHDT and CDR2 YYEEEE. This CDR3 comprises 14 residues. Between the trimmed V and J ends, which lost 0 bases and 6 bases, there was a span of 12 bases. In DNA form, the CDR3 reads TGTGCCAGCAGCTTGGGAATAGGGTTGCCTGAAGCTTTCTTT. Translating gives CASSLGIGLPEAFF.

The chain is built from TRBV6-1 and TRBJ2-7; perhaps TRBD1 as D (5 bases). Germline CDR1 is MNHNS and CDR2 is SASEGT. The CDR3 length is 12 residues. Trimming stripped 8 bases from V and 7 bases from J, with 15 bases between. CDR3 nucleotides: TGTGCCAGCCAGGGTGGTTCAAGGGAGCAGTACTTC. This codes for CASQGGSREQYF.

V is TRBV5-4 and J is TRBJ1-6; TRBD1 agrees at 7 bases. Per the germline V gene, CDR1 is SGHNT and CDR2 is YYREEE (reference sequence). Losses at the gene ends were 5 bases for V and 0 bases for J; bases not matched to a gene: 5. The CDR3 totals 16 residues. The CDR3 loop reads CASSLTGASYNSPLHF. The CDR3 nucleotides are TGTGCCAGCAGTTTAACAGGGGCCTCCTATAATTCACCCCTCCACTTT.

The chain employs TRBV19 and TRBJ2-7; no firm D call. The germline V gene encodes CDR1 LNHDA and CDR2 SQIVND (reference sequence). The CDR3 sequence is 14 residues long. V lost 6 bases, J lost 2 bases, and 14 bases lay in between. The DNA of the CDR3 is TGTGCCAGTAGCGTCACGGCCTGGACCTACGAGCAGTACTTC. Protein: CASSVTAWTYEQYF. Full variable domain (remainder filled in from reference TRBV19 and TRBJ2-7): DGGITQSPKYLFRKEGQNVTLSCEQNLNHDAMYWYRQDPGQGLRLIYYSQIVNDFQKGDIAEGYSVSREKKESFPLTVTSAQKNPTAFYLCASSVTAWTYEQYFGPGTRLTVT.

This chain joins TRBV2 and TRBJ2-2; possible D gene TRBD2, 5 bases. The CDR3 is 15 amino acids. The V gene's germline CDR1 is SNHLY and CDR2 FYNNEI. Trimming took off 6 bases at V and 0 bases at J, with 11 bases between the two ends. This CDR3 is CASRLDFANTGELFF. CDR3 coding DNA: TGTGCCAGCAGATTGGACTTCGCGAACACCGGGGAGCTGTTTTTT.

This rearrangement joins TRBV2 to TRBJ2-7; D is possibly TRBD1 or TRBD2 (5 bases each). The germline CDR1 and CDR2 sequences are SNHLY and FYNNEI. This CDR3 comprises 13 residues. The V end was cut by 6 bases, the J end by 3 bases, with 12 bases between. This chain's CDR3 is CASSPGTNYEQYF. As DNA, the CDR3 is TGTGCCAGCAGCCCCGGGACGAACTACGAGCAGTACTTC.

V gene TRBV14 combines with J gene TRBJ1-1; D is undetermined. Trimming cost V 0 bases and J 2 bases, with 13 bases left between them. CDR3 size: 16 residues. Germline V lookup: CDR1 SGHDN, CDR2 FVKESK. CDR3 amino acids: CASSQDTAAINTEAFF. The CDR3 DNA reads as TGTGCCAGCAGCCAAGATACAGCGGCCATTAACACTGAAGCTTTCTTT.

The chain employs TRBV5-1 and TRBJ1-2, with unresolved D. This CDR3 has 15 amino acids. Germline loops: CDR1 SGHRS, CDR2 YFSETQ. V lost 0 bases and J 4 bases, leaving 13 bases between the germline ends. CDR3 protein: CASSLVQAGVYGYTF. The CDR3 nucleotides are TGCGCCAGCAGCTTGGTTCAGGCAGGAGTCTATGGCTACACCTTC.

The V gene is TRBV7-9, the J gene TRBJ2-1, with no clear D. V lost 1 base and J lost 5, with 15 bases in between. Germline assignment: CDR1 SEHNR and CDR2 FQNEAQ (reference sequence). CDR3 length: 16 amino acids. In DNA, the CDR3 is TGTGCCAGCAGCTTAGTGAAGGGTCTGGCGCACAATGAGCAGTTCTTC. Residues: CASSLVKGLAHNEQFF.

The V and J genes are TRBV13 and TRBJ1-1, with D possibly matching TRBD1 (5 bases). The germline gives CDR1 PRHDT, CDR2 FYEKMQ (reference sequence). CDR3 size: 14 residues. Trimming stripped 5 bases from V and 0 bases from J, with 10 bases between. The CDR3: CASSPGLMNTEAFF. CDR3 DNA: TGTGCCAGCAGCCCGGGACTTATGAACACTGAAGCTTTCTTT.

This chain joins TRBV28 and TRBJ1-2; 7 nucleotides match TRBD1. Per the germline V gene, CDR1 is MDHEN and CDR2 is SYDVKM. After removal of 6 bases from V and 10 bases from J, the junction contained 11 bases not matched to a gene. CDR3 length: 13 residues. The CDR3 here is CASSHGTVGLYTF. CDR3 coding DNA: TGTGCCAGCAGCCACGGGACAGTGGGCCTCTACACCTTC.

The chain carries TRBV5-1 and TRBJ1-1; D not resolved. This CDR3 comprises 13 residues. The V end was cut by 0 bases, the J end by 8 bases, with 11 bases between. Germline V gene lookup returns CDR1 SGHRS and CDR2 YFSETQ. The CDR3 sequence: CASSLDGPGEAFF. The DNA for the CDR3 is TGCGCCAGCAGCTTGGACGGGCCAGGAGAAGCTTTCTTT. Complete variable domain (other parts from reference TRBV5-1 and TRBJ1-1): KAGVTQTPRYLIKTRGQQVTLSCSPISGHRSVSWYQQTPGQGLQFLFEYFSETQRNKGNFPGRFSGRQFSNSRSEMNVSTLELGDSALYLCASSLDGPGEAFFGQGTRLTVV.

This chain uses TRBV6-4 with TRBJ2-7; 9 bases are shared with TRBD1. Germline V gene data show CDR1 as MRHNA and CDR2 as SNTAGT. With 6 bases clipped from V and 4 bases from J, the junction kept 4 bases outside the gene matches. The CDR3 has 13 residues. CDR3 residues: CASSPGTGYEQYF. The CDR3 DNA follows: TGTGCCAGCAGCCCCGGGACAGGGTACGAGCAGTACTTC.

This chain connects TRBV13 to TRBJ2-7; D assignment may be TRBD1 or TRBD2 (5 bases each). V was shortened by 1 base and J by 3 bases, with 10 bases between the two germline ends. The germline gives CDR1 PRHDT, CDR2 FYEKMQ (reference sequence). The CDR3 is 14 amino acids. The CDR3 nucleotides are TGTGCCAGCAGCTTAGCAGGGAGAAGCTACGAGCAGTACTTC. Amino acid sequence: CASSLAGRSYEQYF.

This chain joins TRBV7-2 and TRBJ2-7; D possibly corresponds to TRBD1 (6 bases). This CDR3 comprises 14 residues. The germline CDR1 and CDR2 sequences are SGHTA and FQGNSA. The V end lost 1 base, the J end lost 2 bases, and 9 bases lay between the germline ends. The chain's CDR3 is CASSLEWDTYEQYF. For the CDR3, the DNA is TGTGCCAGCAGCTTAGAATGGGACACCTACGAGCAGTACTTC.